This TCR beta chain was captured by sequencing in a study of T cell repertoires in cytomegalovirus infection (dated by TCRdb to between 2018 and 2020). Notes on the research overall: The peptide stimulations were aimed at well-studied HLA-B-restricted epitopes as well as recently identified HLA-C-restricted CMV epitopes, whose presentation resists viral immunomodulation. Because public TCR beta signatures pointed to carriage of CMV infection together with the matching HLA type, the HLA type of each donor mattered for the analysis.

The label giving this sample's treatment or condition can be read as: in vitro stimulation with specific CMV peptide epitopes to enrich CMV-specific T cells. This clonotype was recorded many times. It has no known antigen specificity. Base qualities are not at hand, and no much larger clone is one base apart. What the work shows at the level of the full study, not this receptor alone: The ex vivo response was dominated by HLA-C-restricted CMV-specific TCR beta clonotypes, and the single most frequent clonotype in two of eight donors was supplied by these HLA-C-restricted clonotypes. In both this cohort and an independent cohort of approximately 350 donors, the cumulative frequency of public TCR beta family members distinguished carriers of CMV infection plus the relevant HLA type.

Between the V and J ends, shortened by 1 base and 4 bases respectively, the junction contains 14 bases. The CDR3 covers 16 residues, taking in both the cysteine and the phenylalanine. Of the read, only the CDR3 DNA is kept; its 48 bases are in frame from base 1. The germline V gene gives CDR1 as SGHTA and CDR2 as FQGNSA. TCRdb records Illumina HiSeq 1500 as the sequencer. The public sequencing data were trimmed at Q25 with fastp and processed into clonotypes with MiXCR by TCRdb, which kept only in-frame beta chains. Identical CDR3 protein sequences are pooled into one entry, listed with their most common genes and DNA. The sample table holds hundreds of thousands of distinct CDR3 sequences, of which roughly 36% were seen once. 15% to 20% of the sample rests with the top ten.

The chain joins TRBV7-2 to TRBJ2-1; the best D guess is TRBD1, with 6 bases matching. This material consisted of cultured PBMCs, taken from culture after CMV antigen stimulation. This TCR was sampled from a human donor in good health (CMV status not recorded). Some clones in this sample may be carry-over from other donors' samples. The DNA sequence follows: TGTGCCAGCAGCTTAGTCAGGGGAAAGGTGTACAATGAGCAGTTCTTC. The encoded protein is CASSLVRGKVYNEQFF.